This T cell receptor (beta chain) was identified in a study of blood T cell repertoires in COVID-19. Background on the study: Spain, Italy and the United States supplied samples that represented acute and convalescent COVID-19.

Sequencing was performed with immunoSEQ multiplex PCR; in TCRdb, only in-frame clones are kept and a portion is missing. The profile shows some 95,000 clones, 75% to 90% of them singletons. Germline values: CDR1 MNHEY, CDR2 SVGEGT. Trimming pared 5 bases from V and 1 base from J, leaving 9 bases between. The CDR3 is made up of 14 amino acids. Source material: peripheral blood. The TCR comes from a man older than 75 with active or convalescent COVID-19. J is TRBJ1-5 and V is TRBV6-2 or TRBV6-3; D uncertain. The CDR3 is CASSIDGSNQPQHF. CDR3 coding DNA: TGTGCCAGCAGTATTGACGGGAGCAATCAGCCCCAGCATTTT.